This T cell receptor (beta chain) was identified during a study of OX40 agonist ivuxolimab in advanced cancers. This clone showed up just once. Other DNA sequences of this sample code for an identical CDR3. Here immunoSEQ multiplex PCR was the method, and the copy in TCRdb shows in-frame clones only, minus some. The data show roughly 86,000 clones, roughly nine tenths seen once. V was shortened by 5 bases and J by 0 bases, with 10 bases between the two germline ends. The CDR3 loop spans 14 amino acids. Germline lookup yields CDR1 SGHTA and CDR2 FQGNSA. The input for sequencing was CD4+ or CD8+ T cells sorted from blood, taken in a trial of the OX40 agonist ivuxolimab. The chain employs TRBV7-2 and TRBJ1-1; weak D call: TRBD1 (6 bases). This TCR came from an adult with an advanced solid tumor such as melanoma, head and neck, liver or kidney cancer. CDR3 protein: CASSPQGLNTEAFF. Here the CDR3 DNA reads TGTGCCAGCAGCCCGCAGGGGTTGAACACTGAAGCTTTCTTT.